A selection of T cell receptor beta chains follows, all from one sample in a study of Graves' ophthalmopathy and Graves' hyperthyroidism. Via MiXCR, TCRdb re-called the multiplex PCR reads, giving one row per CDR3 protein. The repertoire holds some 1.1 million distinct CDR3 sequences, with about 36% as singletons. Sequencing input: peripheral blood or thyroid tissue (not recorded which). The source of these receptors is an adult man with Graves' hyperthyroidism. CDR3s include the opening cysteine and the closing phenylalanine or tryptophan. Each record gives: V gene, J gene, D gene, clone size, CDR3 protein, CDR3 DNA. A D gene is named only where the DNA matches it firmly. Size tells how often a clone was seen (once, few, many) or the class of an expanded clone, and some rows leave it out.

V: TRBV12-3/TRBV12-4
J: TRBJ2-5
D: .
size: many
CDR3: CASSFRETQYF
DNA: TGTGCCAGCAGCTTTCGGGAGACCCAGTACTTC

V: TRBV29-1
J: TRBJ2-7
D: .
size: many
CDR3: CSVEWAQGSGPGEQYF
DNA: TGCAGCGTTGAATGGGCCCAGGGGTCTGGTCCGGGGGAGCAGTACTTC

V: TRBV7-8
J: TRBJ1-1
D: .
size: .
CDR3: CAWTTGLLWAEAFF
DNA: TGTGCCTGGACCACGGGCCTTTTATGGGCTGAAGCTTTCTTT

V: TRBV9
J: TRBJ1-1
D: .
size: .
CDR3: CASMRQINTEAFF
DNA: TGTGCCAGCATGAGGCAGATAAACACTGAAGCTTTCTTT

V: TRBV7-3
J: TRBJ2-7
D: TRBD2
size: few
CDR3: CASSQSSGSSYEQYF
DNA: TGTGCCAGCAGCCAATCTAGCGGGAGCTCCTACGAGCAGTACTTC

V: TRBV29-1
J: TRBJ2-5
D: TRBD1
size: once
CDR3: CSVEGTGEETQYF
DNA: TGCAGCGTTGAGGGGACAGGGGAAGAGACCCAGTACTTC

V: TRBV5-1
J: TRBJ1-6
D: .
size: few
CDR3: CASSLAAVAGWTPLHF
DNA: TGCGCCAGCAGCTTGGCGGCCGTGGCAGGTTGGACACCCCTCCACTTT

V: TRBV10-3
J: TRBJ1-6
D: .
size: many
CDR3: CAIRPVSGENSPLHF
DNA: TGTGCCATCCGACCGGTATCGGGGGAAAATTCACCCCTCCACTTT

V: TRBV20-1
J: TRBJ1-1
D: TRBD1
size: .
CDR3: CSAMGQGHTEAFF
DNA: TGCAGTGCCATGGGACAGGGGCACACTGAAGCTTTCTTT

V: TRBV12-3/TRBV12-4
J: TRBJ1-5
D: .
size: .
CDR3: CASRSKRGAQPQHF
DNA: TGTGCCAGCAGATCCAAACGAGGGGCGCAGCCCCAGCATTTT

V: TRBV2
J: TRBJ1-1
D: .
size: once
CDR3: CASSGSGGGRNTEAFF
DNA: TGTGCCAGCAGCGGTAGCGGGGGAGGTAGGAACACTGAAGCTTTCTTT

V: TRBV25-1
J: TRBJ1-1
D: TRBD1
size: few
CDR3: CARTGRTEAFF
DNA: TGTGCCAGGACAGGGCGAACTGAAGCTTTCTTT

V: TRBV12-3/TRBV12-4
J: TRBJ1-4
D: .
size: few
CDR3: CATLRDKGEKLFF
DNA: TGTGCCACCCTGAGGGACAAGGGTGAGAAACTGTTTTTT